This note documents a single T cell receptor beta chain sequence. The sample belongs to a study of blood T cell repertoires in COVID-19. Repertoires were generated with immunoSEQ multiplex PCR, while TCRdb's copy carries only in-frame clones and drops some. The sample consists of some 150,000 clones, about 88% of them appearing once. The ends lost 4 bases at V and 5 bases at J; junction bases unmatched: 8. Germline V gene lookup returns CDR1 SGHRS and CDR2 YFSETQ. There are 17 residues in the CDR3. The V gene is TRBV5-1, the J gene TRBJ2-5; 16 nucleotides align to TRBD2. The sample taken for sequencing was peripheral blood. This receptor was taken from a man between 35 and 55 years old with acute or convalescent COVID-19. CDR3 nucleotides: TGCGCCAGCAGCAAGGGACTAGCGGGGGGGCCTCTTGAGACCCAGTACTTC. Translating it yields CASSKGLAGGPLETQYF.